A single sample gave rise to the 25 T cell receptor beta chains below, sequenced in a study of T cells in Graves' hyperthyroidism and ophthalmopathy. RNA transcripts gave rise to amplified TCR beta CDR3 regions. Using the HTBI primer set, a first-round RT-PCR was run on the TCR CDR3. TCRdb re-analysed the multiplex PCR reads in MiXCR, keeping a single row per CDR3 protein. The sample carries hundreds of thousands of distinct CDR3 sequences, 14% recorded once. Sequenced material: blood. These receptors all stem from a woman younger than 35 with Graves' hyperthyroidism.

This clonotype was detected only a few times. The missing conserved phenylalanine or tryptophan at the end of this CDR3 makes a read error likely. This chain joins TRBV28 and TRBJ1-1; 7 bases align to TRBD1. Trimming cost V 2 bases and J 5 bases; bases outside gene matches: 14. The CDR3 consists of 17 residues. Germline CDR1 and CDR2: MDHEN and SYDVKM. CDR3 sequence (DNA): TGTGCCAGCAGTTTAACCAGGGGGGAGTGGTATGTGACTGAAGCTTTCCTT. It encodes CASSLTRGEWYVTEAFL.

The chain recombines TRBV27 with TRBJ2-2; 13 nucleotides line up with TRBD2. In germline, CDR1 is MNHEY, CDR2 SMNVEV (reference sequence). Trimming removed 3 bases from V and 5 bases from J; junction bases left unmatched: 3. The CDR3 extends over 16 amino acids. This chain's CDR3 is CASSFGTSGITGELFF. CDR3 nucleotides: TGTGCCAGCAGTTTCGGGACTAGCGGGATAACCGGGGAGCTGTTTTTT.

The chain is built from TRBV3-1 and TRBJ1-1; D gene ambiguous. Trimming pared 3 bases from V and 1 base from J, leaving 12 bases between. In germline, CDR1 is LGHDT, CDR2 YNNKEL (reference sequence). The CDR3 is made up of 15 amino acids. The CDR3 nucleotides read TGTGCCAGCAGCCATCACGGTAGCACGAACACTGAAGCTTTCTTT. Its protein product is CASSHHGSTNTEAFF.

The chain combines TRBV6-5 with TRBJ2-7, with 16 bases that match TRBD2. Germline values: CDR1 MNHEY, CDR2 SVGAGI. V was clipped by 4 bases and J by 0 bases; unmatched bases: 3. This CDR3 has 17 residues. The chain's CDR3 is CASSWGTSGRASYEQYF. CDR3 bases: TGTGCCAGCAGTTGGGGGACTAGCGGGAGGGCCTCCTACGAGCAGTACTTC.

The rearrangement links TRBV6-2 or TRBV6-3 to TRBJ2-3; D may be TRBD1 (6 bases). Trimming removed 5 bases from V and 7 bases from J, with 16 bases in between. This CDR3 region has 14 residues. Germline V lookup: CDR1 MNHEY, CDR2 SVGEGT. The CDR3 protein is CASSLRQGRYTQYF. The CDR3 DNA follows: TGTGCCAGCAGTCTTCGGCAGGGGAGATATACGCAGTATTTT.

This clonotype was seen more than once but under ten times. The gene calls are TRBV28 and TRBJ1-2; 7 bases map to TRBD1. The CDR3 has 12 residues. CDR1 and CDR2 from the germline V gene are MDHEN and SYDVKM. V shed 5 bases, J shed 7 bases, and the junction held 4 bases outside the gene matches. The CDR3 is CASSTGDFGYTF. The CDR3 DNA reads TGTGCCAGCAGTACAGGGGATTTTGGCTACACCTTC.

This clonotype was seen at least ten times. The gene calls are TRBV29-1 and TRBJ2-1; 9 nucleotides line up with TRBD2. Germline CDR1 is SQVTM and CDR2 is ANQGSEA. The CDR3 sequence is 14 residues long. V shed 5 bases and J 2 bases; nucleotides not matched to a gene: 4. The CDR3 is CSVLAGPAYNEQFF. The CDR3 region has the DNA TGCAGCGTTCTAGCGGGACCAGCCTACAATGAGCAGTTCTTC.

The chain recombines TRBV4-3 with TRBJ2-4; D tentatively reads TRBD1 or TRBD2 (5 bases each). Germline CDR1 reads LGHNA; CDR2 reads YSLEER. V shed 4 bases and J shed 5 bases, with 27 bases lying between them. This CDR3 is built from 19 residues. DNA for the CDR3: TGCGCCAGCAGCCCACGTTGGGGGAGTTTGGACGGGGCCGAAAACATTCAGTACTTC. Translating gives CASSPRWGSLDGAENIQYF.

This clonotype was picked up a small number of times. V is TRBV19 and J is TRBJ1-1; tentatively, D is TRBD1 (5 bases). The CDR3 has 16 residues. Trimming stripped 6 bases from V and 6 bases from J, with 23 bases between. Germline V CDR1 and CDR2: LNHDA, SQIVND (reference sequence). The CDR3 nucleotides read TGTGCCAGTAGACCCCTTCCCCGTGAGGGGACGGCTGAAGCTTTCTTT. Residues: CASRPLPREGTAEAFF.

The chain has TRBV7-9 and TRBJ2-7, with a possible D match to TRBD2 (7 bases). Germline CDR1 and CDR2: SEHNR and FQNEAQ (reference sequence). The CDR3 consists of 15 residues. The V and J ends lost 4 bases and 0 bases respectively, with 13 bases between them. The CDR3 DNA reads as TGTGCCAGCAGCTCAGGGGAGGGGACCTCCTACGAGCAGTACTTC. Protein product: CASSSGEGTSYEQYF. The full variable domain, its missing parts supplied by reference TRBV7-9 and TRBJ2-7, is DTGVSQNPRHKITKRGQNVTFRCDPISEHNRLYWYRQTLGQGPEFLTYFQNEAQLEKSRLLSDRFSAERPKGSFSTLEIQRTEQGDSAMYLCASSSGEGTSYEQYFGPGTRLTVT.

The genes are TRBV25-1 and TRBJ1-2, with D unclear. CDR1 and CDR2 (germline): MGHDK, SYGVNS. This CDR3 comprises 16 residues. V shed 6 bases and J shed 7 bases, with 24 bases lying between them. This CDR3 is CASSPSRARTGIGYTF. The CDR3 coding sequence is TGTGCCAGCAGCCCCTCCCGGGCCCGGACCGGCATTGGCTACACCTTC.

This chain uses TRBV30 with TRBJ1-2; TRBD1 is a possible D gene (6 bases). The CDR3 consists of 13 residues. Germline assignment: CDR1 GTSNPN and CDR2 SVGIG (reference sequence). The V end lost 0 bases, the J end lost 5 bases, and 10 bases lay between the germline ends. The DNA for the CDR3 is TGTGCCTGGAGTGTAGGGGGTTATTATGGCTACACCTTC. This encodes CAWSVGGYYGYTF.

The chain combines TRBV5-6 with TRBJ2-3; unclear D gene. Trimming cost V 2 bases and J 0 bases, with 19 bases left between them. The CDR3 runs to 18 residues. The germline V gene has CDR1 SGHDT and CDR2 YYEEEE. The DNA for the CDR3 is TGTGCCAGCAGCTTTCGTATTCCGCTCTATTTAAGCACAGATACGCAGTATTTT. Translating it yields CASSFRIPLYLSTDTQYF.

The rearrangement links TRBV6-5 to TRBJ2-1; D is undetermined. The V gene lost 0 bases and the J gene lost 13 bases, with 10 bases spanning the gap. Looked up from germline, CDR1 is MNHEY and CDR2 is SVGAGI. CDR3 length: 12 amino acids. CDR3 in amino acids: CASSYSPCEQFF. Here the CDR3 DNA reads TGTGCCAGCAGTTACTCCCCCTGCGAACAGTTCTTC.

This clonotype was counted only a few times. This chain uses TRBV7-2 with TRBJ2-5, with D maybe TRBD2 (6 bases). Per germline, CDR1 SGHTA and CDR2 FQGNSA. Trimming removed 2 bases from V and 3 bases from J, with 7 bases in between. This CDR3 is built from 13 residues. Here the CDR3 reads CASSLWEEETQYF. The CDR3 coding sequence is TGTGCCAGCAGCTTATGGGAGGAAGAGACCCAGTACTTC.

This clonotype was seen ten or more times. The rearrangement uses TRBV30 and TRBJ1-1, with D possibly TRBD1 on 5 matching bases. From germline, CDR1 is GTSNPN and CDR2 SVGIG (reference sequence). The CDR3 length is 11 residues. The V and J ends lost 8 bases and 1 base respectively, with 8 bases between them. CDR3 protein: CADSPNTEAFF. CDR3 nucleotide sequence: TGTGCCGACAGTCCGAACACTGAAGCTTTCTTT.

The table lists this clonotype with many counts. This may stem from a read error, because a much larger clone lies one nucleotide away. The rearrangement joins TRBV13 to TRBJ2-7, with TRBD1 matching 7 bases. From germline, CDR1 is PRHDT and CDR2 FYEKMQ (reference sequence). The CDR3 loop spans 14 amino acids. The V and J ends lost 5 bases and 2 bases, in that order; junction bases with no gene match: 6. CDR3 DNA: TGTGCCAGCAGCCCGGGACAGTGGGCCTACGAGCAGTACTTC. Translating gives CASSPGQWAYEQYF. Full variable domain (outside the CDR3, taken from reference TRBV13 and TRBJ2-7): AAGVIQSPRHLIKEKRETATLKCYPIPRHDTVYWYQQGPGQDPQFLISFYEKMQSDKGSIPDRFSAQQFSDYHSELNMSSLELGDSALYFCASSPGQWAYEQYFGPGTRLTVT.

This clonotype was counted many times. The chain joins TRBV7-2 to TRBJ2-7; 11 bases map to TRBD2. Germline CDR1 and CDR2: SGHTA and FQGNSA. CDR3 length: 16 residues. V gave up 3 bases and J gave up 4 bases; unmatched junction bases: 8. CDR3 region: CASSFDPSGRFYEQYF. The DNA for the CDR3 is TGTGCCAGCAGCTTCGATCCTAGCGGGAGGTTTTACGAGCAGTACTTC.

This clonotype was observed at least ten times. The chain links TRBV3-1 to TRBJ2-7; either TRBD1 or TRBD2 may fit D (6 bases each). Germline loops: CDR1 LGHDT, CDR2 YNNKEL (reference sequence). Trimming cost V 6 bases and J 7 bases, with 22 bases left between them. This CDR3 region has 15 residues. Here the CDR3 DNA reads TGTGCCAGCAGTCCCCGACCCACCCAAGGGGGGGAGCAGTACTTC. It specifies CASSPRPTQGGEQYF.

The rearrangement links TRBV10-3 to TRBJ1-2; 7 bases line up with TRBD1. The V gene end was trimmed by 5 bases and the J gene end by 6 bases; junction bases not matched to a gene: 12. The CDR3 extends over 15 amino acids. CDR1 is ENHRY, CDR2 SYGVKD, per germline. The CDR3 coding sequence is TGTGCCATCAGTTCAACAGGGGCTCATCGGGATGGCTACACCTTC. The encoded protein is CAISSTGAHRDGYTF.

The chain combines TRBV24-1 with TRBJ2-1, with D perhaps matching TRBD2 (5 bases). Germline V CDR1 and CDR2: KGHDR, SFDVKD. The CDR3 consists of 16 residues. V dropped 4 bases and J dropped 7 bases, with 19 bases sitting between them. DNA for the CDR3: TGTGCCACCAGTGACGGACGGACTTTCCCGGGAAATGAGCAGTTCTTC. It codes for CATSDGRTFPGNEQFF.

This clonotype showed up many times. The V and J genes are TRBV20-1 and TRBJ2-3; TRBD2 matches 9 bases. Trimming removed 5 bases from V and 1 base from J; junction bases left unmatched: 7. CDR1 DFQATT and CDR2 SNEGSKA come from the germline V gene (reference sequence). The length of the CDR3 is 15 residues. The CDR3 sequence is CSAGSLAGGTDTQYF. The CDR3 DNA sequence: TGCAGTGCTGGCTCCTTAGCGGGAGGCACAGATACGCAGTATTTT.

This clonotype was found many times. As DNA, the CDR3 is TGTGCCAGCAGCCCGCTCGAGGCGGAGACCCAGTACTTC. It specifies CASSPLEAETQYF. The rearrangement uses TRBV13 and TRBJ2-5; D ambiguous. The CDR3 has 13 residues. V was cut by 5 bases and J by 5 bases, with 12 bases left in between. CDR1 and CDR2 from the germline V gene are PRHDT and FYEKMQ (reference sequence).

This clonotype was detected ten times or more. The chain recombines TRBV4-2 with TRBJ1-4; 8 bases agree with TRBD1. In germline, CDR1 is LGHNA, CDR2 YNFKEQ. This CDR3 is 16 amino acids long. With 0 bases clipped from V and 7 bases from J, the junction kept 7 bases outside the gene matches. In nucleotides, the CDR3 is TGTGCCAGCAGCCAAGATGGTGGGACAGGTGCTGAAAAACTGTTTTTT. It translates to CASSQDGGTGAEKLFF.

This clonotype was seen at least ten times. The gene calls are TRBV19 and TRBJ2-2; TRBD2 agrees at 9 bases. Germline-derived CDR1 and CDR2 are LNHDA and SQIVND (reference sequence). CDR3 length equals 15 residues. V was pared by 7 bases and J by 5 bases, with 8 bases of the junction left unmatched. The CDR3, as DNA: TGTGCCAGTAAGATAGCGGGAGTGACAACCGGGGAGCTGTTTTTT. Protein product: CASKIAGVTTGELFF.